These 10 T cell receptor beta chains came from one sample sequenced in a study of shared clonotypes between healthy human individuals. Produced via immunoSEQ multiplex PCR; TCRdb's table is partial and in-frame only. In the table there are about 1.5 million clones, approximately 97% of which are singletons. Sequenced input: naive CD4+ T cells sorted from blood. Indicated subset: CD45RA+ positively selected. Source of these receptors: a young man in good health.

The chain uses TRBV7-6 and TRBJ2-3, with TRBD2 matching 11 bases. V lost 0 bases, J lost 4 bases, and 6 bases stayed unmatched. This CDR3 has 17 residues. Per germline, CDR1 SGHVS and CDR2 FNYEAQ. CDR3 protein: CASSLAIISGRADTQYF. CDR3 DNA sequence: TGTGCCAGCAGCTTAGCGATAATTAGCGGGAGGGCAGATACGCAGTATTTT.

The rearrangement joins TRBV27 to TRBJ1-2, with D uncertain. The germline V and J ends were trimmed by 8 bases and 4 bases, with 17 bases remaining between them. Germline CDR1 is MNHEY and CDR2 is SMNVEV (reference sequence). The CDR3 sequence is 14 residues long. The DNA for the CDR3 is TGTGCCAGCTCCCGGAGCGGAGGGATCTATGGCTACACCTTC. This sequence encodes CASSRSGGIYGYTF.

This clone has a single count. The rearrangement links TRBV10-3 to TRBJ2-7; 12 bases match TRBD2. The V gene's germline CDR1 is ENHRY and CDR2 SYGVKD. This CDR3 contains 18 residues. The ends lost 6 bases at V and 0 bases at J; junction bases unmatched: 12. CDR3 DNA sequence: TGTGCCATCAGGGGGGACGGAGCTAGCGGGAGGGCCTCCTACGAGCAGTACTTC. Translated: CAIRGDGASGRASYEQYF.

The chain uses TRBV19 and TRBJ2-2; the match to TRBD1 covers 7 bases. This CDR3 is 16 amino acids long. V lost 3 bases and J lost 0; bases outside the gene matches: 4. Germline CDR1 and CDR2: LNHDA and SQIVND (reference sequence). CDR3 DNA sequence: TGTGCCAGTAGTATTAGGGGGCGGCCGAACACCGGGGAGCTGTTTTTT. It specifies CASSIRGRPNTGELFF.

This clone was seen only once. The CDR3 is CASSYGLTGVDEQFF. The CDR3, as DNA: TGTGCCAGCAGTTATGGGCTGACAGGGGTCGATGAGCAGTTCTTC. The rearrangement uses TRBV6-5 and TRBJ2-1, with 8 bases fitting TRBD1. Looked up from germline, CDR1 is MNHEY and CDR2 is SVGAGI. V lost 3 bases, J lost 8 bases, and 9 bases stayed unmatched. This CDR3 comprises 15 residues.

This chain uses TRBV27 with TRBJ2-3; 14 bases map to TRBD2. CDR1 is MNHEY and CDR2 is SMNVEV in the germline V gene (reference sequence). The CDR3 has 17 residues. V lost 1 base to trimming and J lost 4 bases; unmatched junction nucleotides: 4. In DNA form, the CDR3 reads TGTGCCAGCAGTTTATTTGGGACTAGCGGGAGAGCAGATACGCAGTATTTT. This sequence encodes CASSLFGTSGRADTQYF.

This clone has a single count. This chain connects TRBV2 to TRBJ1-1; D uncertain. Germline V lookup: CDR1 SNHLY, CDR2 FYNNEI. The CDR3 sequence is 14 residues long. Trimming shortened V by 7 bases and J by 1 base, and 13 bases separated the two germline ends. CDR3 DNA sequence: TGTGCCAGCAAAAAAGGCACTTCGAACACTGAAGCTTTCTTT. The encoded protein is CASKKGTSNTEAFF.

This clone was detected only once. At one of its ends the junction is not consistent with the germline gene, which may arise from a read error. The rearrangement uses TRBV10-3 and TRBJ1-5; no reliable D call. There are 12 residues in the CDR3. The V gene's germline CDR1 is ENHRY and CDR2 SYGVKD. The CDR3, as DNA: TGTGCCATCCGTGAAGACAATCAGCCCCAGCATTTT. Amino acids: CAIREDNQPQHF.

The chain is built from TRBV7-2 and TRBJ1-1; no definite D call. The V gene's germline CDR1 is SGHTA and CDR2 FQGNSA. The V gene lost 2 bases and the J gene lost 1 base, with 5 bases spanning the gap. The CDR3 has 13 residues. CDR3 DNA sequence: TGTGCCAGCAGCTTATACGAGAACACTGAAGCTTTCTTT. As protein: CASSLYENTEAFF.

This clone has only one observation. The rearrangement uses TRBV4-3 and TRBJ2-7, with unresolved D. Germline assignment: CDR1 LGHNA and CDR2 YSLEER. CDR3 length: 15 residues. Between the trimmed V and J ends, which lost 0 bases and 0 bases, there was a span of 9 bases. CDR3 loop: CASSQDPGYSYEQYF. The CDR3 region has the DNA TGCGCCAGCAGCCAAGACCCAGGCTACTCCTACGAGCAGTACTTC.